This T cell receptor (beta chain) was documented in a study of memory CD4+ T cells and cytomegalovirus serostatus. Study-wide results and limits: About 40% of the roughly 160 known CMV-associated TCRbeta sequences appeared in CD4+ memory. Median bootstrapped AUC for CMV status was roughly 0.95 originally, around 0.91 US-trained.

The sort gate was single viable CD3+CD4+CD8-CD45RO+ cells for memory CD4+ T cells. Looked up from germline, CDR1 is SQVTM and CDR2 is ANQGSEA. The CDR3 is made up of 11 amino acids. Trimming took 2 bases from V and 5 from J, leaving 5 bases between them. Method: immunoSEQ multiplex PCR; TCRdb's copy keeps in-frame clones and lacks some. This sample has 50,000 or so clones, with over 60% found just once. With regard to this clone: Its antigen is still unknown.

Sequences were obtained from memory CD4+ T cells from blood. The chain combines TRBV29-1 with TRBJ2-3; D is uncertain. This clonotype was obtained from an adult in good health and CMV-seropositive. CDR3 region: CSVEYGDTQYF. The CDR3 DNA follows: TGCAGCGTTGAATATGGAGATACGCAGTATTTT.